These 15 T cell receptor beta chains were sequenced from one sample in a study of blood T cell dynamics during melanoma immunotherapy. The assay was immunoSEQ multiplex PCR, and TCRdb's table has in-frame clones only and misses some. The table lists about 13,000 clones, roughly nine tenths of them singletons. Time point defined: pre-treatment baseline. Sequenced here: blood, sampled from a patient treated with checkpoint blockade. The receptors were sampled from a human donor with melanoma.

V and J are TRBV10-2 and TRBJ2-1; 12 positions agree with TRBD2. CDR3 size: 13 residues. Germline-derived CDR1 and CDR2 are WSHSY and SAAADI. V shed 8 bases, J shed 7 bases, and the junction held 3 bases outside the gene matches. CDR3 in amino acids: CASSGTSGNEQFF. The CDR3 nucleotides are TGCGCCAGCTCCGGGACTAGCGGGAATGAGCAGTTCTTC.

The gene calls are TRBV11-2 and TRBJ1-1; D is undetermined. The CDR3 has 13 residues. V lost 5 bases, J lost 1 base, and 8 bases lay in between. CDR1 is SGHAT, CDR2 FQNNGV, per germline. The CDR3 here is CASSLQSNTEAFF. The CDR3 DNA is TGTGCCAGCAGCCTACAATCGAACACTGAAGCTTTCTTT.

J is TRBJ2-2 and V is TRBV5-8; possibly TRBD1 for D (5 bases). Trimming took off 0 bases at V and 1 base at J, with 7 bases between the two ends. Germline V CDR1 and CDR2: SGHTS, YDEGEE. There are 15 residues in the CDR3. CDR3 protein: CASSLGQGNTGELFF. CDR3 nucleotides: TGTGCCAGCAGCTTGGGGCAGGGGAACACCGGGGAGCTGTTTTTT.

The V gene is TRBV28, the J gene TRBJ2-7, with TRBD1 matching over 7 bases. The CDR3 runs to 13 residues. With 7 bases clipped from V and 3 bases from J, the junction kept 6 bases outside the gene matches. Per the germline V gene, CDR1 is MDHEN and CDR2 is SYDVKM. CDR3 bases: TGTGCCAGCACCGGAAACAGGGGCTACGAGCAGTACTTC. Protein product: CASTGNRGYEQYF.

The genes are TRBV19 and TRBJ1-5; D might be TRBD1 (6 bases). Trimming removed 3 bases from V and 5 bases from J, with 17 bases in between. Germline CDR1 reads LNHDA; CDR2 reads SQIVND (reference sequence). The CDR3 sequence is 16 residues long. CDR3 coding DNA: TGTGCCAGTAGTATCCAGGGGCTTGGGGGCTATCAGCCCCAGCATTTT. This encodes CASSIQGLGGYQPQHF.

In its sample, this clone was seen once. The chain employs TRBV28 and TRBJ2-4; D is uncertain. The length of the CDR3 is 12 residues. The V and J ends lost 7 bases and 3 bases respectively, with 7 bases between them. Germline V gene sequence: CDR1 MDHEN, CDR2 SYDVKM. The CDR3 sequence is CASTDGKNIQYF. The CDR3 region has the DNA TGTGCCAGCACAGATGGCAAAAACATTCAGTACTTC.

The chain links TRBV7-9 to TRBJ2-2; D is undetermined. The CDR3 runs to 14 residues. Trimming took 1 base from V and 3 from J, leaving 6 bases between them. Germline CDR1 and CDR2: SEHNR and FQNEAQ (reference sequence). The CDR3 loop reads CASSLGEYTGELFF. DNA of the CDR3: TGTGCCAGCAGCTTAGGGGAATACACCGGGGAGCTGTTTTTT.

This clone appeared a few times. The rearrangement links TRBV19 to TRBJ1-5; D gene ambiguous. The CDR3 sequence is 16 residues long. Germline assignment: CDR1 LNHDA and CDR2 SQIVND (reference sequence). The V gene lost 4 bases and the J gene lost 1 base, with 14 bases spanning the gap. CDR3 protein: CASSRRSVGSNQPQHF. For the CDR3, the DNA is TGTGCCAGTAGTAGGAGGAGCGTCGGGAGCAATCAGCCCCAGCATTTT.

Only one count was recorded for this clone. One junction end does not reproduce the germline sequence, and a read error may be involved. The rearrangement uses TRBV18 and TRBJ1-4; 9 nucleotides align to TRBD1. The CDR3 covers 13 residues. Germline CDR1 reads KGHSH; CDR2 reads LQKENI. The CDR3 DNA reads TGTGCCAGTTCACAGGGGGCGAGTGAAAAACTGTTTTTT. Amino acids: CASSQGASEKLFF.

A note on this clone: Other DNA variants within this sample encode the same CDR3. The gene calls are TRBV7-6 and TRBJ2-1; D is possibly TRBD2 (6 bases). Germline-derived CDR1 and CDR2 are SGHVS and FNYEAQ. The CDR3 spans 15 residues. The V end lost 3 bases, the J end lost 4 bases, and 13 bases lay between the germline ends. The CDR3 sequence is CASSFRSSEYNEQFF. The CDR3 region has the DNA TGTGCCAGCAGCTTTCGGTCTAGCGAATACAATGAGCAGTTCTTC.

This chain links TRBV20-1 with TRBJ2-5; possibly TRBD2 for D (5 bases). Germline V lookup: CDR1 DFQATT, CDR2 SNEGSKA (reference sequence). The CDR3 consists of 11 residues. V was shortened by 1 base and J by 7 bases, with 7 bases between the two germline ends. The CDR3 reads CSARGGGTQYF. Written as DNA, the CDR3 is TGCAGTGCTAGAGGCGGAGGGACCCAGTACTTC.

This sequence joins TRBV13 and TRBJ2-7, with D uncertain. Trimming stripped 5 bases from V and 4 bases from J, with 18 bases between. Germline V gene sequence: CDR1 PRHDT, CDR2 FYEKMQ (reference sequence). This CDR3 is 15 amino acids long. The CDR3 reads CASSVYVAVRYEQYF. The CDR3 coding sequence is TGTGCCAGCAGCGTCTACGTCGCGGTGAGGTACGAGCAGTACTTC.

The CDR3 loop reads CSVVIGQDYTF. The DNA for the CDR3 is TGCAGCGTTGTTATAGGTCAGGACTACACCTTC. The rearrangement links TRBV29-1 to TRBJ1-2, with D unclear. CDR3 size: 11 residues. V lost 4 bases, J lost 10 bases, and 13 bases lay in between. CDR1 is SQVTM and CDR2 is ANQGSEA in the germline V gene.

V and J are TRBV6-6 and TRBJ2-7, with 11 bases identical to TRBD1. The CDR3 has 15 residues. Germline V gives CDR1 MNHNY, CDR2 SVGAGI (reference sequence). V trimming: 2 bases; J trimming: 7 bases; junction bases outside the gene matches: 7. The CDR3 loop is CASSYEDRGRKEQYF. The CDR3 DNA reads as TGTGCCAGCAGTTACGAGGACAGGGGGCGGAAAGAGCAGTACTTC.

The chain is built from TRBV2 and TRBJ2-7; 8 bases are shared with TRBD1. This CDR3 contains 13 residues. V was pared by 6 bases and J by 0 bases, with 1 base of the junction left unmatched. Germline assignment: CDR1 SNHLY and CDR2 FYNNEI. The CDR3 nucleotides are TGTGCCAGCAGGGACAGGGTCTCCTACGAGCAGTACTTC. Protein product: CASRDRVSYEQYF.